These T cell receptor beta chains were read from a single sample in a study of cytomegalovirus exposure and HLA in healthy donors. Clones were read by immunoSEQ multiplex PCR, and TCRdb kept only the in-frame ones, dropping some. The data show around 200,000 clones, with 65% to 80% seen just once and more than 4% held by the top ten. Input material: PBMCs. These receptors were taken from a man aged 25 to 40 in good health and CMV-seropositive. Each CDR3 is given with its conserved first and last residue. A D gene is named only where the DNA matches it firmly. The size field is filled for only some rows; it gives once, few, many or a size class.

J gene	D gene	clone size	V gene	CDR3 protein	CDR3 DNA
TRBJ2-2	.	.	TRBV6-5	CASSTDSNTGELFF	TGTGCCAGCAGTACGGACTCAAACACCGGGGAGCTGTTTTTT
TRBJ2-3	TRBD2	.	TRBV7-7	CASSKGLASDTQYF	TGTGCTAGCAGCAAGGGACTAGCGTCAGATACGCAGTATTTT
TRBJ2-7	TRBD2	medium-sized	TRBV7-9	CASSFPNRLAGGPYEQYF	TGTGCCAGCAGCTTCCCGAATCGACTAGCGGGAGGCCCCTACGAGCAGTACTTC
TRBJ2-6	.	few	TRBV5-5	CASSIEGLSGANVLTF	TGTGCCAGCAGCATAGAGGGCCTCTCTGGGGCCAACGTCCTGACTTTC
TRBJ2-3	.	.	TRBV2	CASKTPSTDTQYF	TGTGCCAGCAAAACACCTAGCACAGATACGCAGTATTTT
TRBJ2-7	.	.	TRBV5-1	CASSWDTSSYEQYF	TGCGCCAGCAGCTGGGACACGAGCTCCTACGAGCAGTACTTC
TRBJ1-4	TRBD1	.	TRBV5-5	CASSQGQGITNEKLFF	TGTGCCAGCAGCCAAGGACAGGGTATAACTAATGAAAAACTGTTTTTT
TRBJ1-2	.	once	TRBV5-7	CASSLAYVGEGGGYGYTF	TGTGCCAGCAGCTTGGCCTACGTAGGGGAAGGGGGGGGCTATGGCTACACCTTC
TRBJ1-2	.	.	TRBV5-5	CASSPTVNRAGDYGYTF	TGTGCCAGCAGCCCAACCGTTAACAGGGCGGGGGACTATGGCTACACCTTC
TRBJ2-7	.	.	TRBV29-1	CSVESGASYEQYF	TGCAGCGTTGAATCAGGGGCGTCCTACGAGCAGTACTTC
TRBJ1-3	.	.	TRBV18	CASSPPGGPGNTIYF	TGTGCCAGCTCACCACCGGGGGGGCCTGGAAACACCATATATTTT
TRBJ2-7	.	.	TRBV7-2	CASSLDRRGVYEQYF	TGTGCCAGCAGCTTAGACAGAAGGGGCGTCTACGAGCAGTACTTC
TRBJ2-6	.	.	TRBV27	CASPEQVLANVLTF	TGTGCCAGCCCGGAACAGGTCCTGGCCAACGTCCTGACTTTC
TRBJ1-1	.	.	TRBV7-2	CASSLRGDTEAFF	TGTGCCAGCAGCTTGCGGGGGGACACTGAAGCTTTCTTT
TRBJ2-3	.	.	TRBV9	CASSVGRGGTDTQYF	TGTGCCAGCAGCGTAGGTAGGGGAGGAACAGATACGCAGTATTTT
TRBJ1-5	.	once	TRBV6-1	CASKGGRGSNQPQHF	TGTGCCAGCAAGGGCGGTCGAGGGTCCAATCAGCCCCAGCATTTT
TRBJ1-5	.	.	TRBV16	CASSHTSTINQPQHF	TGTGCCAGCAGCCACACAAGTACTATCAATCAGCCCCAGCATTTT
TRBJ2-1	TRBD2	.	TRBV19	CASSTTSGDYNEQFF	TGTGCCAGTAGTACTACTAGCGGGGACTACAATGAGCAGTTCTTC
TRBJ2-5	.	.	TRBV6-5	CASRPRGGVKTQYF	TGTGCCAGCAGACCAAGGGGGGGAGTAAAGACCCAGTACTTC
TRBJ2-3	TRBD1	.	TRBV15	CATSRGQGATDTQYF	TGTGCCACCAGCAGAGGCCAGGGGGCCACAGATACGCAGTATTTT
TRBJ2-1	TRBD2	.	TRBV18	CASSKASGIDEQFF	TGTGCCAGCTCAAAGGCTAGCGGGATCGATGAGCAGTTCTTC
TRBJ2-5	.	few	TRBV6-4	CAEETQYF	TGTGCCGAGGAGACCCAGTACTTC
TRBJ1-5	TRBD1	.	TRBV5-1	CASSLGPGGRNQPQHF	TGCGCCAGCAGCTTGGGGCCAGGGGGACGCAATCAGCCCCAGCATTTT
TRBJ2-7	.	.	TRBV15	CATSRRKGTRHHYEQYF	TGTGCCACCAGCAGACGGAAAGGGACAAGGCACCACTACGAGCAGTACTTC
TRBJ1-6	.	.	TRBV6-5	CASRQGNSPLHF	TGTGCCAGCAGGCAGGGAAATTCACCCCTCCACTTT
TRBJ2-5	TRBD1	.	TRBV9	CASSPTGAPLETQYF	TGTGCCAGCAGCCCCACAGGGGCCCCGTTGGAGACCCAGTACTTC
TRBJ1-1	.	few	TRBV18	CASSSQEGRNTEAFF	TGTGCCAGCTCATCTCAGGAAGGGAGGAACACTGAAGCTTTCTTT
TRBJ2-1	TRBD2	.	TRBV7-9	CASSLRGSSYNEQFF	TGTGCCAGCAGCTTACGCGGGAGCTCCTACAATGAGCAGTTCTTC
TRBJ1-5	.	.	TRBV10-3	CAISESGRGSNQPQHF	TGTGCCATCAGTGAGTCGGGCAGAGGGAGCAATCAGCCCCAGCATTTT
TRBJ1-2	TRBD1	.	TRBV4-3	CASSQAPAGTANYGYTF	TGCGCCAGCAGCCAAGCCCCCGCCGGGACAGCAAACTATGGCTACACCTTC
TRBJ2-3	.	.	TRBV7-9	CASSQTGGTDTQYF	TGTGCCAGCAGCCAGACAGGCGGCACAGATACGCAGTATTTT
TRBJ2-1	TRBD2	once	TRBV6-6	CASTIAQREFDEQFF	TGTGCCAGCACCATAGCCCAGCGGGAGTTCGATGAGCAGTTCTTC
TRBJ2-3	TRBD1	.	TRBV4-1	CASSQASGTGKHTQYF	TGCGCCAGCAGCCAAGCCTCCGGGACAGGGAAACATACGCAGTATTTT
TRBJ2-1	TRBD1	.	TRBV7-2	CASSSRQGAVNEQFF	TGTGCCAGCAGCTCTAGACAGGGGGCCGTGAATGAGCAGTTCTTC
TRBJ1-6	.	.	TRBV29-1	CSVGRDVNSPLHF	TGCAGCGTTGGGCGGGATGTGAATTCACCCCTCCACTTT
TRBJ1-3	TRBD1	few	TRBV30	CAWSPLGTGILGNTIYF	TGTGCCTGGAGTCCCCTAGGGACAGGGATCCTGGGAAACACCATATATTTT
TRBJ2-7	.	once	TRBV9	CASSVGAGRTSYEQYF	TGTGCCAGCAGCGTAGGAGCAGGGCGAACCTCCTACGAGCAGTACTTC
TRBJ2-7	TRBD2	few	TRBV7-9	CSSSRLAGGREQYF	TGTTCCAGCAGCCGACTAGCGGGAGGTAGGGAGCAGTACTTC
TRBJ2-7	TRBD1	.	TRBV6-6	CASRKTGDAYEQYF	TGTGCCAGCAGGAAGACAGGGGACGCCTACGAGCAGTACTTC
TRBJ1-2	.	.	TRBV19	CASTRDVYGYTF	TGTGCCAGTACGCGGGACGTCTATGGCTACACCTTC
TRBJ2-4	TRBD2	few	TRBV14	CASSQVGLAGPRTKNIQYF	TGTGCCAGCAGCCAAGTTGGACTAGCGGGGCCGAGGACCAAAAACATTCAGTACTTC